A single sample is the source of the 19 T cell receptor beta chains below, sequenced in a study of OX40 agonist ivuxolimab in advanced cancers. Data came from immunoSEQ multiplex PCR; TCRdb stores just in-frame clones and leaves some out. The table shows approximately 77,000 clones, with 91% occurring only once. The input for sequencing was CD4+ or CD8+ T cells sorted from blood, taken in a trial of the OX40 agonist ivuxolimab. Source of these receptors: an adult with an advanced solid tumor such as melanoma, head and neck, liver or kidney cancer.

As DNA, the CDR3 is TGTGCCAGCAGGCCGGGACAGGGGGCATGGGAGACCCAGTACTTC. Its translation is CASRPGQGAWETQYF. The chain has TRBV7-2 and TRBJ2-5; 12 bases map to TRBD1. Trimming removed 6 bases from V and 5 bases from J; junction bases left unmatched: 7. The CDR3 sequence is 15 residues long. Germline CDR1 is SGHTA and CDR2 is FQGNSA.

V gene TRBV7-9 combines with J gene TRBJ2-5, with TRBD2 matching over 12 bases. The CDR3 is made up of 13 amino acids. Germline V gene data show CDR1 as SEHNR and CDR2 as FQNEAQ (reference sequence). J lost 5 bases, V lost 11 bases, and 6 bases had no gene match. CDR3 coding DNA: TGTGCCGGGGGACTAGCGGGCTCGGAGACCCAGTACTTC. Translated: CAGGLAGSETQYF.

Here the CDR3 reads CATIENTEAFF. The CDR3 nucleotides read TGTGCCACCATCGAGAACACTGAAGCTTTCTTT. J is TRBJ1-1 and V is TRBV10-3; D gene ambiguous. The CDR3 contains 11 residues. Germline loops: CDR1 ENHRY, CDR2 SYGVKD. V lost 10 bases, J lost 1 base, and 7 bases lay in between.

This rearrangement joins TRBV11-3 to TRBJ2-1; D remains unclear. The germline V gene encodes CDR1 SGHNT and CDR2 YENEEA. With 0 bases removed from V and 7 bases from J, the gap between germline ends came to 7 bases. CDR3 length equals 13 residues. The CDR3 DNA is TGTGCCAGCAGCTTAGATGGTGGTAATGAGCAGTTCTTC. Its translation is CASSLDGGNEQFF.

This clone showed up just a few times. This sequence joins TRBV28 and TRBJ2-7; a possible D gene is TRBD2 (5 bases). CDR1 MDHEN and CDR2 SYDVKM come from the germline V gene. This CDR3 has 12 residues. Trimming removed 5 bases at V and 13 bases at J, with 18 bases between. The CDR3 here is CASSPDYLFFYF. In DNA form, the CDR3 reads TGTGCCAGCAGTCCCGACTACCTTTTCTTTTACTTC.

The chain carries TRBV19 and TRBJ2-2, with D possibly matching TRBD2 (6 bases). Germline V gene sequence: CDR1 LNHDA, CDR2 SQIVND (reference sequence). The V end lost 4 bases, the J end lost 4 bases, and 13 bases lay between the germline ends. The CDR3 has 15 amino acids. The chain's CDR3 is CASSTYGGFTGELFF. CDR3 nucleotide sequence: TGTGCCAGTAGTACCTATGGGGGGTTCACCGGGGAGCTGTTTTTT.

J is TRBJ2-7 and V is TRBV18; TRBD1 matches 10 bases. CDR1 KGHSH and CDR2 LQKENI come from the germline V gene. The CDR3 length is 15 residues. Trimming cost V 1 base and J 4 bases; bases outside gene matches: 4. The CDR3 DNA sequence: TGTGCCAGCTCACCACGGGACAGGGGATTATACGAGCAGTACTTC. It specifies CASSPRDRGLYEQYF.

A few counts support this clone. The chain is built from TRBV6-6 and TRBJ1-5; TRBD1 matches 7 bases. The J segment lost 3 bases and the V segment lost 7 bases, leaving 3 bases of the junction unmatched. CDR1 is MNHNY and CDR2 is SVGAGI in the germline V gene (reference sequence). This CDR3 is 13 amino acids long. The CDR3: CASKDRVNQPQHF. CDR3 sequence (DNA): TGTGCCAGCAAAGACAGGGTCAATCAGCCCCAGCATTTT.

The rearrangement joins TRBV27 to TRBJ2-1; 16 bases are shared with TRBD2. The germline CDR1 and CDR2 sequences are MNHEY and SMNVEV (reference sequence). CDR3 size: 15 residues. J was trimmed by 9 bases and V by 5 bases; bases with no gene match: 4. CDR3: CASSRGTSGRGEQFF. The DNA for the CDR3 is TGTGCCAGCAGTCGAGGGACTAGCGGGAGGGGTGAGCAGTTCTTC.

This rearrangement joins TRBV30 to TRBJ1-1; D may be TRBD1 (5 bases). The CDR3 has 12 amino acids. V was pared by 2 bases and J by 8 bases, with 12 bases between. CDR1 is GTSNPN and CDR2 is SVGIG in the germline V gene (reference sequence). CDR3 residues: CAWSKDSYEAFF. CDR3 bases: TGTGCCTGGAGTAAAGACAGTTACGAAGCTTTCTTT.

This chain links TRBV4-3 with TRBJ1-1; possibly TRBD1 for D (5 bases). The CDR3 is 15 amino acids. Between the trimmed V and J ends, which lost 0 bases and 0 bases, there was a span of 8 bases. Germline lookup yields CDR1 LGHNA and CDR2 YSLEER. This CDR3 is CASSQDSGMNTEAFF. The CDR3 coding sequence is TGCGCCAGCAGCCAAGACTCAGGGATGAACACTGAAGCTTTCTTT.

The chain employs TRBV5-1 and TRBJ2-2; 7 positions agree with TRBD1. V trimming: 2 bases; J trimming: 0 bases; junction bases outside the gene matches: 4. CDR1 and CDR2 (germline): SGHRS, YFSETQ. This CDR3 comprises 16 residues. The CDR3 loop is CASSLPGTANTGELFF. The CDR3 DNA follows: TGCGCCAGCAGCTTACCCGGGACAGCGAACACCGGGGAGCTGTTTTTT.

This CDR3 reads CASSSLAGGLHINEQFF. CDR3 coding DNA: TGTGCCAGCAGCTCCTTAGCGGGAGGCCTCCATATAAATGAGCAGTTCTTC. The chain carries TRBV11-2 and TRBJ2-1, with 10 bases that match TRBD2. Germline CDR1 is SGHAT and CDR2 is FQNNGV. The CDR3 extends over 17 amino acids. V shed 4 bases, J shed 7 bases, and the junction held 13 bases outside the gene matches. Looking up the rest from reference TRBV11-2 and TRBJ2-1 gives the full variable domain: EAGVAQSPRYKIIEKRQSVAFWCNPISGHATLYWYQQILGQGPKLLIQFQNNGVVDDSQLPKDRFSAERLKGVDSTLKIQPAKLEDSAVYLCASSSLAGGLHINEQFFGPGTRLTVL.

This chain links TRBV18 with TRBJ2-5; 7 nucleotides match TRBD1. CDR1 and CDR2 (germline): KGHSH, LQKENI. V shed 3 bases and J 4 bases; nucleotides not matched to a gene: 2. The CDR3 totals 13 residues. CDR3 sequence (DNA): TGTGCCAGCTCACCGAGGGGGCCAGAGACCCAGTACTTC. This translates into CASSPRGPETQYF.

The gene calls are TRBV28 and TRBJ2-2; no clear D gene. V was cut by 3 bases and J by 7 bases, with 12 bases left in between. The CDR3 length is 14 residues. Germline CDR1 and CDR2: MDHEN and SYDVKM. The CDR3 DNA reads TGTGCCAGCAGTTTTAGTACAGTAGTCGGGGAGCTGTTTTTT. Protein sequence: CASSFSTVVGELFF.

CDR3 sequence: CASSLSLAGGGEQFF. CDR3 nucleotide sequence: TGCGCCAGCAGCTTGTCCCTAGCGGGAGGGGGTGAGCAGTTCTTC. The genes are TRBV5-1 and TRBJ2-1; 12 bases are shared with TRBD2. The CDR3 sequence is 15 residues long. The germline V gene encodes CDR1 SGHRS and CDR2 YFSETQ. The J segment lost 9 bases and the V segment lost 1 base, leaving 5 bases of the junction unmatched.

This chain joins TRBV6-1 and TRBJ1-5, with D hard to call. The CDR3 runs 14 residues. Germline loops: CDR1 MNHNS, CDR2 SASEGT. Trimming stripped 2 bases from V and 4 bases from J, with 9 bases between. The CDR3 coding sequence is TGTGCCAGCAGTGAAATTCAAGGAAATCAGCCCCAGCATTTT. This sequence encodes CASSEIQGNQPQHF.

This CDR3 reads CASSLDFTYEQFF. CDR3 in DNA: TGTGCCAGCAGCTTGGATTTTACCTATGAGCAGTTCTTC. The chain couples TRBV5-8 to TRBJ2-1; D call uncertain. The CDR3 consists of 13 residues. CDR1 and CDR2 (germline): SGHTS, YDEGEE. Trimming removed 0 bases at V and 8 bases at J, with 9 bases between.

The chain employs TRBV4-1 and TRBJ1-2; possible D gene TRBD1, 5 bases. Deletions cut 2 bases from V and 2 bases from J, with 9 bases between. The germline CDR1 and CDR2 sequences are MGHRA and YSYEKL. CDR3 length: 14 amino acids. CDR3 sequence: CASSQSPGNYGYTF. The CDR3 DNA follows: TGCGCCAGCAGCCAATCACCAGGGAACTATGGCTACACCTTC.